Shown below are 29 T cell receptor beta chains from a single sample sequenced in a study of CD8 T cells in ankylosing spondylitis. TCRdb reanalysed the 5' RACE reads using MiXCR and keeps one entry per CDR3 protein. The sample contains 200,000 or so distinct CDR3 sequences, 10% to 15% of which appear only once. Sequenced: blood, either unsorted or a sorted T cell fraction (not recorded which). The receptor source for this set is a female donor with ankylosing spondylitis or in good health (not recorded which).

The J gene is TRBJ1-5, the V gene TRBV24-1; D gene ambiguous. From germline, CDR1 is KGHDR and CDR2 SFDVKD. CDR3 size: 16 residues. Trimming took 6 bases from V and 2 from J, leaving 16 bases between them. The CDR3 DNA follows: TGTGCCACCAGTCCCAACCCCGCGCAGGGCAATCAGCCCCAGCATTTT. Translating it yields CATSPNPAQGNQPQHF.

This clonotype was picked up many times. The chain carries TRBV12-3 or TRBV12-4 and TRBJ2-5; D perhaps matches TRBD1 (6 bases). CDR3 length: 17 amino acids. The germline V and J ends were trimmed by 5 bases and 5 bases, with 24 bases remaining between them. The CDR3 sequence is CASSAAVGAGSPETQYF. The DNA for the CDR3 is TGTGCCAGCAGTGCCGCGGTGGGGGCCGGTAGCCCGGAGACCCAGTACTTC.

This clonotype was counted a few times. The genes are TRBV10-3 and TRBJ2-3; TRBD2 matches at 7 bases. Germline CDR1 ENHRY, CDR2 SYGVKD. The CDR3 extends over 15 amino acids. The V and J ends lost 0 bases and 2 bases, in that order; junction bases with no gene match: 2. The DNA of the CDR3 is TGTGCCATCAGTGAGTCAGCGGGGTACACAGATACGCAGTATTTT. Translation gives CAISESAGYTDTQYF.

In its sample, this clonotype was seen a few times. V usage is TRBV4-1 and J usage is TRBJ1-3; D call uncertain. This CDR3 is 15 amino acids long. Trimming took 1 base from V and 2 from J, leaving 9 bases between them. Germline values: CDR1 MGHRA, CDR2 YSYEKL. DNA of the CDR3: TGCGCCAGCAGCCAAGCCCCCGGGGCTGGAAACACCATATATTTT. Translating it yields CASSQAPGAGNTIYF.

This clonotype was counted at least ten times. V usage is TRBV5-6 and J usage is TRBJ2-7, with no clear D. The germline V gene encodes CDR1 SGHDT and CDR2 YYEEEE. V lost 2 bases and J lost 4, with 7 bases in between. The CDR3 spans 12 residues. The CDR3 loop is CASSLREYEQYF. As DNA, the CDR3 is TGTGCCAGCAGCTTAAGGGAATACGAGCAGTACTTC.

The rearrangement joins TRBV5-4 to TRBJ2-7; the match to TRBD1 covers 9 bases. This CDR3 comprises 15 residues. The V gene end was trimmed by 3 bases and the J gene end by 0 bases; junction bases not matched to a gene: 4. Germline CDR1 and CDR2: SGHNT and YYREEE (reference sequence). In DNA form, the CDR3 reads TGTGCCAGCAGCTCGGACAGGGGCCTCTCCTACGAGCAGTACTTC. Translated: CASSSDRGLSYEQYF.

This clonotype was recorded at least ten times. This sequence joins TRBV28 and TRBJ2-7; the match to TRBD1 covers 7 bases. Germline V gives CDR1 MDHEN, CDR2 SYDVKM. This CDR3 is 15 amino acids long. V lost 5 bases, J lost 0 bases, and 7 bases stayed unmatched. CDR3 in DNA: TGTGCCAGCAGTCAAGGACAGGCCGTCTCCTACGAGCAGTACTTC. It is translated as CASSQGQAVSYEQYF.

This clonotype was seen a handful of times. V is TRBV11-2 and J is TRBJ2-7; TRBD1 matches at 8 bases. Germline V gene lookup returns CDR1 SGHAT and CDR2 FQNNGV. V was pared by 6 bases and J by 3 bases, with 10 bases of the junction left unmatched. CDR3 length: 15 residues. The CDR3, as DNA: TGTGCCAGCAGGGCGATCAAGGACAGGGTCTACGAGCAGTACTTC. Translation gives CASRAIKDRVYEQYF. Together with reference TRBV11-2 and TRBJ2-7, the CDR3 gives the full variable domain: EAGVAQSPRYKIIEKRQSVAFWCNPISGHATLYWYQQILGQGPKLLIQFQNNGVVDDSQLPKDRFSAERLKGVDSTLKIQPAKLEDSAVYLCASRAIKDRVYEQYFGPGTRLTVT.

The J gene is TRBJ1-5, the V gene TRBV20-1, with D hard to call. V lost 0 bases and J 7 bases, leaving 10 bases between the germline ends. Germline values: CDR1 DFQATT, CDR2 SNEGSKA (reference sequence). The CDR3 spans 13 residues. The CDR3 nucleotides read TGCAGTGCTAGAGATCCGGTGGACCAGCCCCAGCATTTT. This translates into CSARDPVDQPQHF.

The chain carries TRBV29-1 and TRBJ2-1, with D tentatively TRBD1 (7 bases). The CDR3 has 15 amino acids. V was trimmed by 4 bases and J by 6 bases, leaving 19 bases between them. The germline V gene has CDR1 SQVTM and CDR2 ANQGSEA. The CDR3 DNA is TGCAGCGTTGGAGGAGGGGGCAGGGTGGTCAATGAGCAGTTCTTC. The encoded protein is CSVGGGGRVVNEQFF.

This clonotype was picked up many times. The chain employs TRBV7-9 and TRBJ2-1, with TRBD2 identical over 7 bases. Germline assignment: CDR1 SEHNR and CDR2 FQNEAQ (reference sequence). This CDR3 is built from 17 residues. Trimming removed 1 base from V and 1 base from J; junction bases left unmatched: 7. CDR3 nucleotides: TGTGCCAGCAGCTTAGTGGTTGGCGGGGGATCCTACAATGAGCAGTTCTTC. Its protein is CASSLVVGGGSYNEQFF.

The chain joins TRBV29-1 to TRBJ2-3; 7 bases map to TRBD2. The CDR3 is 13 amino acids. Germline V gives CDR1 SQVTM, CDR2 ANQGSEA. The J segment lost 1 base and the V segment lost 4 bases, leaving 2 bases of the junction unmatched. CDR3 sequence reads: CSVVLAGTDTQYF. As DNA, the CDR3 is TGCAGCGTTGTTCTAGCGGGCACAGATACGCAGTATTTT.

This clonotype was observed many times. The rearrangement links TRBV24-1 to TRBJ2-2; D could derive from TRBD1 or TRBD2 (5 bases each). The CDR3 is 13 residues long. The V end was cut by 9 bases, the J end by 6 bases, with 13 bases between. Germline V lookup: CDR1 KGHDR, CDR2 SFDVKD. The CDR3 DNA reads TGTGCCACCGTGGGGGATCTCCCCGGGGAGCTGTTTTTT. Translating gives CATVGDLPGELFF.

CDR3 sequence reads: CASTLRAGDTDTQYF. CDR3 nucleotides: TGTGCCAGCACCCTGAGGGCGGGAGACACAGATACGCAGTATTTT. V usage is TRBV12-3 or TRBV12-4 and J usage is TRBJ2-3; 7 nucleotides line up with TRBD2. The V gene end was trimmed by 7 bases and the J gene end by 2 bases; junction bases not matched to a gene: 9. The CDR3 consists of 15 residues.

There are a few counts of this clonotype. The chain has TRBV4-2 and TRBJ2-3, with D possibly matching TRBD1 (6 bases). V was shortened by 0 bases and J by 4 bases, with 17 bases between the two germline ends. The CDR3 spans 17 residues. Germline V gene sequence: CDR1 LGHNA, CDR2 YNFKEQ. The DNA for the CDR3 is TGTGCCAGCAGCCAAGATACGACACAACAGGGCCCAGATACGCAGTATTTT. Translated: CASSQDTTQQGPDTQYF.

This clonotype was seen repeatedly, ten times or more. The chain recombines TRBV7-9 with TRBJ2-7; D not resolved. Germline values: CDR1 SEHNR, CDR2 FQNEAQ (reference sequence). The CDR3 consists of 13 residues. V was cut by 2 bases and J by 3 bases, with 8 bases left in between. The CDR3 loop is CASSLQSGYEQYF. CDR3 bases: TGTGCCAGCAGCTTACAGTCGGGCTACGAGCAGTACTTC.

This clonotype has ten or more counts. The gene calls are TRBV12-5 and TRBJ2-1; D is perhaps TRBD1 or TRBD2 (6 bases each). The CDR3 is made up of 12 amino acids. Per the germline V gene, CDR1 is LGHNT and CDR2 is FRNRAP. Between the trimmed V and J ends, which lost 2 bases and 12 bases, there was a span of 11 bases. The CDR3 coding sequence is TGTGCTAGTGGTTTGCCGGGGGCCGGGCAGTTCTTC. This sequence encodes CASGLPGAGQFF.

In regard to this clonotype: A read error may be the cause here, since a much bigger clone is one base away. The chain joins TRBV7-3 to TRBJ2-1; D may match TRBD1 or TRBD2 (5 bases each). This CDR3 has 12 amino acids. V was cut by 2 bases and J by 14 bases, with 13 bases left in between. Germline values: CDR1 SGHTA, CDR2 FQGTGA. The CDR3 region is CASSLDRGFKFF. CDR3 sequence (DNA): TGTGCCAGCAGCTTAGATCGGGGCTTTAAGTTCTTC.

Ten or more counts support this clonotype. V and J are TRBV5-1 and TRBJ2-3; D gene unclear. The ends were cut back, 7 bases at V and 5 bases at J, with 8 bases in the middle. Germline V CDR1 and CDR2: SGHRS, YFSETQ. The CDR3 covers 11 residues. CDR3 in DNA: TGCGCCAGCCGTGATGTAGATACGCAGTATTTT. Amino acids: CASRDVDTQYF.

With regard to this clonotype: A much larger clonotype is one base distant, so this may be a read error. The genes are TRBV7-6 and TRBJ1-5, with 8 nucleotides matching TRBD1. V was clipped by 4 bases and J by 11 bases; unmatched bases: 13. Germline CDR1 SGHVS, CDR2 FNYEAQ. CDR3 length: 15 residues. The CDR3 bases are TGTGCCAGCAGCTCCTCCGGAGACAGGGGACAGTCCCAGCATTTT. Translation: CASSSSGDRGQSQHF.

This clonotype was counted ten times or more. V is TRBV11-1 and J is TRBJ2-3; TRBD2 aligns across 8 bases. Trimming removed 7 bases from V and 6 bases from J; junction bases left unmatched: 24. Germline CDR1 is SGHAT and CDR2 is FQDESV (reference sequence). The CDR3 length is 19 residues. As DNA, the CDR3 is TGTGCCAGCACCTTCGTAATGGCGGGAGGATTCCGCTCGTCGGATACGCAGTATTTT. Amino acid sequence: CASTFVMAGGFRSSDTQYF.

In its sample, this clonotype was seen a few times. V usage is TRBV20-1 and J usage is TRBJ2-7; D is possibly TRBD1 (5 bases). The CDR3 covers 14 residues. Trimming left V 3 bases short and J 3 bases short, with 15 bases between. Germline V lookup: CDR1 DFQATT, CDR2 SNEGSKA (reference sequence). In nucleotides, the CDR3 is TGCAGTGCTAGGCCCGGCAGGGTAGGCTACGAGCAGTACTTC. Amino acid sequence: CSARPGRVGYEQYF.

The rearrangement links TRBV7-8 to TRBJ1-6; no clear D gene. The CDR3 length is 12 residues. CDR1 SGHVS and CDR2 FQNEAQ come from the germline V gene. V lost 8 bases, J lost 7 bases, and 9 bases lay in between. The CDR3 coding sequence is TGTGCCAGCCGGGGTAGGAATTCACCCCTCCACTTT. This translates into CASRGRNSPLHF. The full variable domain, its missing parts supplied by reference TRBV7-8 and TRBJ1-6, is GAGVSQSPRYKVAKRGQDVALRCDPISGHVSLFWYQQALGQGPEFLTYFQNEAQLDKSGLPSDRFFAERPEGSVSTLKIQRTQQEDSAVYLCASRGRNSPLHFGNGTRLTVT.

This clonotype was observed a few times. The V and J genes are TRBV29-1 and TRBJ1-1; a weak D match, TRBD1 (6 bases). The germline CDR1 and CDR2 sequences are SQVTM and ANQGSEA. The CDR3 runs to 14 residues. V dropped 8 bases and J dropped 0 bases, with 16 bases sitting between them. The CDR3 is CSFLPGHLNTEAFF. The CDR3 bases are TGCAGCTTTCTCCCGGGACACTTGAACACTGAAGCTTTCTTT. The complete variable domain, with remaining parts taken from reference TRBV29-1 and TRBJ1-1, reads SAVISQKPSRDICQRGTSLTIQCQVDSQVTMMFWYRQQPGQSLTLIATANQGSEATYESGFVIDKFPISRPNLTFSTLTVSNMSPEDSSIYLCSFLPGHLNTEAFFGQGTRLTVV.

The chain is built from TRBV30 and TRBJ2-7; unclear D gene. V was clipped by 1 base and J by 4 bases, with 5 bases between them. CDR1 and CDR2 from the germline V gene are GTSNPN and SVGIG (reference sequence). This CDR3 has 11 residues. The CDR3 here is CAWSAEYEQYF. CDR3 bases: TGTGCCTGGAGTGCCGAGTACGAGCAGTACTTC.

The J gene is TRBJ2-1, the V gene TRBV7-2; D not resolved. Deletions cut 6 bases from V and 0 bases from J, with 12 bases between. The CDR3 covers 15 residues. The germline V gene encodes CDR1 SGHTA and CDR2 FQGNSA. CDR3 coding DNA: TGTGCCAGCAGGGGTAGTCCGAGCTCCTACAATGAGCAGTTCTTC. Translated, it gives CASRGSPSSYNEQFF. Full variable domain (remainder filled in from reference TRBV7-2 and TRBJ2-1): GAGVSQSPSNKVTEKGKDVELRCDPISGHTALYWYRQSLGQGLEFLIYFQGNSAPDKSGLPSDRFSAERTGGSVSTLTIQRTQQEDSAVYLCASRGSPSSYNEQFFGPGTRLTVL.

This clonotype came up a few times. Compared with germline, one end of the junction differs, possibly owing to a read error. The chain carries TRBV6-1 and TRBJ1-1; D is ambiguous. Germline values: CDR1 MNHNS, CDR2 SASEGT. The CDR3 runs 18 residues. In DNA, the CDR3 is TGTGCCAGCTGTGAAGCTGGATGGACTTATCCAAAGAACACTGAAGCTTTCTTT. Amino acid sequence: CASCEAGWTYPKNTEAFF.

This clonotype has more than one count but fewer than ten. The V gene is TRBV5-1, the J gene TRBJ1-6, with D possibly matching TRBD1 (5 bases). Looked up from germline, CDR1 is SGHRS and CDR2 is YFSETQ. Trimming removed 5 bases from V and 10 bases from J, with 13 bases in between. This CDR3 has 13 amino acids. In nucleotides, the CDR3 is TGCGCCAGCAGGTTTGGGGGGAACTCACCCCTCCACTTT. Translation: CASRFGGNSPLHF.

The V call is TRBV27, the J call TRBJ2-7, with 7 positions matching TRBD2. The CDR3 is 13 amino acids. Looked up from germline, CDR1 is MNHEY and CDR2 is SMNVEV (reference sequence). Losses at the gene ends were 6 bases for V and 2 bases for J; bases not matched to a gene: 4. The CDR3 protein is CASRSGRTYEQYF. For the CDR3, the DNA is TGTGCCAGCAGATCCGGGAGGACCTACGAGCAGTACTTC.